This T cell receptor beta chain originates from a study of T cells after yellow fever vaccination. Points from the study as a whole: Contamination of FACS-sorted repertoires by abundant clonotypes from the bulk population could occur.

TCRdb itself ran the 5' RACE reads through MiXCR, one entry per CDR3 protein. Among approximately 300,000 distinct CDR3 sequences listed, about 10% were seen once. This clonotype appeared a few times. Its antigen is not known. Germline V gives CDR1 SEHNR, CDR2 FQNEAQ (reference sequence). The CDR3 is made up of 12 amino acids. V was shortened by 2 bases and J by 4 bases, with 4 bases between the two germline ends. This chain connects TRBV7-9 to TRBJ2-3; D is uncertain. The sequences come from CD4+ T cells sorted from PBMCs, collected 45 days after the yellow fever booster vaccination. The sequence came from a man aged 18 to 35 who received the YFV17D yellow fever vaccine. CDR3 nucleotides: TGTGCCAGCAGCTTAATCGCAGATACGCAGTATTTT. It is translated as CASSLIADTQYF.